The clone carrying this TCR beta chain was seen at least ten times. The target antigen is unknown. This specimen belongs to a study of regulatory T cells in long-lasting Graves disease. General study results and limits: Newly diagnosed patients had higher TCR diversity than persistent Graves' patients did.

The CDR3 runs 13 residues. Germline values: CDR1 DFQATT, CDR2 SNEGSKA (reference sequence). V shed 4 bases, J shed 6 bases, and the junction held 5 bases outside the gene matches. Assembly of TCR beta libraries relied on iRepertoire HTBI primers together with Arm-PCR of CDR3 regions. Each CDR3 protein gets one entry after TCRdb re-called the multiplex PCR reads with MiXCR. The sample has about 200,000 distinct CDR3 sequences; roughly a fifth are singletons. As for time point: newly diagnosed GD, antithyroid drugs for less than 3 months. Researchers made the TCR library from RNA that was extracted from PBMCs. This sample also appeared in a second study, on T cells in Graves' hyperthyroidism and ophthalmopathy.

The specimen comprised peripheral blood mononuclear cells (PBMCs), sampled at new diagnosis, from a patient treated with antithyroid drugs. V is TRBV20-1 and J is TRBJ2-3, with TRBD1 identical over 9 bases. This TCR was sampled from a woman aged 25 to 45 with Graves disease. CDR3 residues: CSAIQGAADTQYF. The DNA for the CDR3 is TGCAGTGCTATACAGGGGGCGGCGGATACGCAGTATTTT.